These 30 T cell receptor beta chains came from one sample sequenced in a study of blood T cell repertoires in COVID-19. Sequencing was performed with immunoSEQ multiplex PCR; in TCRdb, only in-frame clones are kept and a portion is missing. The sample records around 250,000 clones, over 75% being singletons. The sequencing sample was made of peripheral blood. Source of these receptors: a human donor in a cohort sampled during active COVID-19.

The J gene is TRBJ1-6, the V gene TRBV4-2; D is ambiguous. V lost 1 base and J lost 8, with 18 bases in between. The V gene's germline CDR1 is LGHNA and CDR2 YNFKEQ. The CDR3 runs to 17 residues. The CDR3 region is CASSQVSSRLRDSPLHF. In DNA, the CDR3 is TGTGCCAGCAGCCAAGTATCCTCCAGACTAAGGGATTCACCCCTCCACTTT.

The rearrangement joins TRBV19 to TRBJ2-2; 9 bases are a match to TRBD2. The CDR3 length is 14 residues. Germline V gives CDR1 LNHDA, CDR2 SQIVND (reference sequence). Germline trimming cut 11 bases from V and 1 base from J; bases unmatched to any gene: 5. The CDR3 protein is CAAGGTWNTGELFF. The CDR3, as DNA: TGTGCCGCGGGGGGGACTTGGAACACCGGGGAGCTGTTTTTT.

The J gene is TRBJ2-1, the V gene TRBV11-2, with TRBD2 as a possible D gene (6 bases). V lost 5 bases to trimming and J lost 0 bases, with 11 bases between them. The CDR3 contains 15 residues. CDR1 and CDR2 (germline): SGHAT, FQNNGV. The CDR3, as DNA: TGTGCCAGCAGCGCCGTCGGGGGCTCCTACAATGAGCAGTTCTTC. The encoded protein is CASSAVGGSYNEQFF.

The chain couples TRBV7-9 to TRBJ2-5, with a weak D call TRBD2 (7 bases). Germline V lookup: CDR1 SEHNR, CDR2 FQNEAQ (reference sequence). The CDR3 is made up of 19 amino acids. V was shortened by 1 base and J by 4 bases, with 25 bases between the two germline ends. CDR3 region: CASSLGEQRGGSFGETQYF. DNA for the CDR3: TGTGCCAGCAGCTTAGGGGAGCAGCGCGGGGGCTCGTTTGGAGAGACCCAGTACTTC.

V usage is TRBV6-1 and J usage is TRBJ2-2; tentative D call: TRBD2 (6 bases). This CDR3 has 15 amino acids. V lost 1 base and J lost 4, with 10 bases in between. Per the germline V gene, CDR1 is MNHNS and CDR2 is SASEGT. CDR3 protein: CASSEVGGSTGELFF. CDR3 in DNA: TGTGCCAGCAGTGAAGTCGGGGGAAGCACCGGGGAGCTGTTTTTT.

The chain's CDR3 is CASSQGQGRYNSPLHF. The CDR3 region has the DNA TGCGCCAGCAGCCAAGGACAGGGTCGATATAATTCACCCCTCCACTTT. J is TRBJ1-6 and V is TRBV4-1; 7 bases line up with TRBD1. CDR1 is MGHRA, CDR2 YSYEKL, per germline. The CDR3 loop spans 16 amino acids. V dropped 1 base and J dropped 4; count of bases not matched to a gene: 4.

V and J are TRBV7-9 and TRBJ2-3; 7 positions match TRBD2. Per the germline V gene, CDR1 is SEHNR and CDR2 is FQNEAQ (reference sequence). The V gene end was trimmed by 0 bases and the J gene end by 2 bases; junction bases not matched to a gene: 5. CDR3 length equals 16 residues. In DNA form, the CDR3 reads TGTGCCAGCAGCTTAGCAAAAGCGGGGCACACAGATACGCAGTATTTT. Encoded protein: CASSLAKAGHTDTQYF.

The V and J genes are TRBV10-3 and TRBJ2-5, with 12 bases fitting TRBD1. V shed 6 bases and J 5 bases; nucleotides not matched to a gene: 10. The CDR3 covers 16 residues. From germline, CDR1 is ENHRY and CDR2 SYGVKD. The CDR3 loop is CAISTPGQGAGETQYF. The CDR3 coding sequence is TGTGCCATCAGCACCCCGGGACAGGGGGCAGGGGAGACCCAGTACTTC.

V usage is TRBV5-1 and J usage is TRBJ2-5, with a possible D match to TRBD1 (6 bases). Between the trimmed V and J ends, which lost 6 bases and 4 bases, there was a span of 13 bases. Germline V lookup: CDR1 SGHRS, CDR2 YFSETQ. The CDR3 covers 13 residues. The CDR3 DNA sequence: TGCGCCAGCATGGACAGCTTTGGAGAGACCCAGTACTTC. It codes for CASMDSFGETQYF. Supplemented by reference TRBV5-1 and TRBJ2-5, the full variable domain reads KAGVTQTPRYLIKTRGQQVTLSCSPISGHRSVSWYQQTPGQGLQFLFEYFSETQRNKGNFPGRFSGRQFSNSRSEMNVSTLELGDSALYLCASMDSFGETQYFGPGTRLLVL.

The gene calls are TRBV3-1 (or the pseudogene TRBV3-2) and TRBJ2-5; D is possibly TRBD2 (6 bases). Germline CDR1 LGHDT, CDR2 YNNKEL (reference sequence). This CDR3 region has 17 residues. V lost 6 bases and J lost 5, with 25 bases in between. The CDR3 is CASRKGPGAFSGETQYF. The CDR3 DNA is TGTGCCAGCAGGAAGGGTCCGGGAGCGTTTTCAGGGGAGACCCAGTACTTC.

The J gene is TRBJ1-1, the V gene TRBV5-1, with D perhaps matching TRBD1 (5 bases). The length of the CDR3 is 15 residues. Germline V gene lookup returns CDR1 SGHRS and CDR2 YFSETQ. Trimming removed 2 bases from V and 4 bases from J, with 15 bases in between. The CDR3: CASSFTLGGGTEAFF. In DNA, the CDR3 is TGCGCCAGCAGCTTTACCCTTGGCGGGGGCACTGAAGCTTTCTTT. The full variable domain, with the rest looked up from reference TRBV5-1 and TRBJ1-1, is KAGVTQTPRYLIKTRGQQVTLSCSPISGHRSVSWYQQTPGQGLQFLFEYFSETQRNKGNFPGRFSGRQFSNSRSEMNVSTLELGDSALYLCASSFTLGGGTEAFFGQGTRLTVV.

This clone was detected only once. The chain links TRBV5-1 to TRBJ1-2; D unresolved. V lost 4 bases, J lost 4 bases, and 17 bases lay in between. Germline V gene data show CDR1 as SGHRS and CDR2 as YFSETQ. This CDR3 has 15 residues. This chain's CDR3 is CASSPISLGFYGYTF. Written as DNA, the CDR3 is TGCGCCAGCAGCCCGATTTCCCTAGGCTTCTATGGCTACACCTTC.

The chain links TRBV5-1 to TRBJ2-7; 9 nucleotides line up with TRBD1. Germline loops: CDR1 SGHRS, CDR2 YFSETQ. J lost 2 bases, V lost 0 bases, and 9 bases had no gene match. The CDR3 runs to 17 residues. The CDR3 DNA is TGCGCCAGCAGCTTGGCAACAGGGGGCTATTCTACCTACGAGCAGTACTTC. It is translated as CASSLATGGYSTYEQYF.

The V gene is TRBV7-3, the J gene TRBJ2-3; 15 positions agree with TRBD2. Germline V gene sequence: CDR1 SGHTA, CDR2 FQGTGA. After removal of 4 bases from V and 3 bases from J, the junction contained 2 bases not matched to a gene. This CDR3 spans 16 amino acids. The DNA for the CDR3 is TGTGCCAGCAGCTCGGGACTAGCGGGAGGTACAGATACGCAGTATTTT. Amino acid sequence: CASSSGLAGGTDTQYF. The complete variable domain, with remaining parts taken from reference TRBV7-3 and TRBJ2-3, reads GAGVSQTPSNKVTEKGKYVELRCDPISGHTALYWYRQSLGQGPEFLIYFQGTGAADDSGLPNDRFFAVRPEGSVSTLKIQRTERGDSAVYLCASSSGLAGGTDTQYFGPGTRLTVL.

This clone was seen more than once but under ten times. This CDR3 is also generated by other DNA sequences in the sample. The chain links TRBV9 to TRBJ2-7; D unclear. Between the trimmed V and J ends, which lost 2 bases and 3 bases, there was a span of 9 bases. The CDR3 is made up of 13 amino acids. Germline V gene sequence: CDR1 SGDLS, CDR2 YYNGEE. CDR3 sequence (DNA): TGTGCCAGCAGCGTTTCTCCGTACTACGAGCAGTACTTC. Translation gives CASSVSPYYEQYF.

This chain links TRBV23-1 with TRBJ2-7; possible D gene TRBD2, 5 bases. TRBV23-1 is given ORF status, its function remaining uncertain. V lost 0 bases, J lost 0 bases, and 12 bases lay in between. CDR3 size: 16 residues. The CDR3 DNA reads TGCGCCAGCAGTCAATCGGGCATTACTAGCTCCTACGAGCAGTACTTC. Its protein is CASSQSGITSSYEQYF.

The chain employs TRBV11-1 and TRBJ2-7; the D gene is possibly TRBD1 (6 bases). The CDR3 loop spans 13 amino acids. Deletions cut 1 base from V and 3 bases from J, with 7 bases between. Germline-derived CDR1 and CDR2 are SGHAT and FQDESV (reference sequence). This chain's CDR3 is CASSLVGGYEQYF. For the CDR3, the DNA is TGTGCCAGCAGCTTAGTAGGGGGCTACGAGCAGTACTTC.

CDR3 nucleotides: TGTGCCAGCATCCTGACAGGCCTACGCCAACCTAACTATGGCTACACCTTC. Its protein product is CASILTGLRQPNYGYTF. The chain couples TRBV2 to TRBJ1-2, with TRBD1 as a possible D gene (6 bases). The CDR3 contains 17 residues. V was shortened by 7 bases and J by 0 bases, with 21 bases between the two germline ends. In germline, CDR1 is SNHLY, CDR2 FYNNEI.

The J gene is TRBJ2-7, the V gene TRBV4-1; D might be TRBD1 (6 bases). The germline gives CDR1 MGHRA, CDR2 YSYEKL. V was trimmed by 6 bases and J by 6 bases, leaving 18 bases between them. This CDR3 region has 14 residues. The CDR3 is CASRQVEVDSEQYF. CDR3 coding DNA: TGCGCCAGCAGACAGGTTGAGGTGGACAGCGAGCAGTACTTC.

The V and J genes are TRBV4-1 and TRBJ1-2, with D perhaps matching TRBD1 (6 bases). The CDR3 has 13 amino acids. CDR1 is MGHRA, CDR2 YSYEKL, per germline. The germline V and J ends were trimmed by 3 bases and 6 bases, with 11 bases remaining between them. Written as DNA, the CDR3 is TGCGCCAGCAGCCACTCGGACAGAGATGGCTACACCTTC. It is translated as CASSHSDRDGYTF.

CDR3 amino acids: CATSSRLAGGFTDTQYF. CDR3 coding DNA: TGTGCCACCAGCAGCAGACTAGCGGGAGGATTCACAGATACGCAGTATTTT. The rearrangement uses TRBV15 and TRBJ2-3, with 13 bases matching TRBD2. V lost 3 bases and J lost 2; bases outside the gene matches: 5. From germline, CDR1 is LNHNV and CDR2 YYDKDF (reference sequence). This CDR3 spans 17 amino acids.

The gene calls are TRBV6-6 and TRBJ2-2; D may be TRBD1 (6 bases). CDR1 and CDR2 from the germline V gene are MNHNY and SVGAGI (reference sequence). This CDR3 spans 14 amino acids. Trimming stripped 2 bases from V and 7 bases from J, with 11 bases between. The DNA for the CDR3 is TGTGCCAGCAGTTACCTGACAGGCCTCGGGGAGCTGTTTTTT. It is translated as CASSYLTGLGELFF.

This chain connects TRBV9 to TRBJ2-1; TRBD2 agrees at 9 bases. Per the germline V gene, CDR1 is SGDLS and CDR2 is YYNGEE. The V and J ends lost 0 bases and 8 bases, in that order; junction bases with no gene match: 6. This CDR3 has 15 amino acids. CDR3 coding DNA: TGTGCCAGCAGCGTAGGTAGCGGGGGTAATTATGAGCAGTTCTTC. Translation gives CASSVGSGGNYEQFF. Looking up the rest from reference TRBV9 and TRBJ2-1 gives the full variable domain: DSGVTQTPKHLITATGQRVTLRCSPRSGDLSVYWYQQSLDQGLQFLIQYYNGEERAKGNILERFSAQQFPDLHSELNLSSLELGDSALYFCASSVGSGGNYEQFFGPGTRLTVL.

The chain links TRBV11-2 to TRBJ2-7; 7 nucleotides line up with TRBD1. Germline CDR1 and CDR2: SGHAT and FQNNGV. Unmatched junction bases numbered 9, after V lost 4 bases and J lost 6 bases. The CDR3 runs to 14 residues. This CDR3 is CASSSDRFRLEQYF. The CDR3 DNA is TGTGCCAGCAGCTCGGACAGGTTTAGGCTCGAGCAGTACTTC.

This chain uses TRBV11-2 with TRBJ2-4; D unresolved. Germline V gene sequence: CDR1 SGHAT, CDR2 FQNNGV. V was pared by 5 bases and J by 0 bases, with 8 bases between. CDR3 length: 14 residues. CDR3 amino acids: CASSAPGAKNIQYF. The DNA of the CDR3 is TGTGCCAGCAGCGCCCCAGGAGCCAAAAACATTCAGTACTTC.

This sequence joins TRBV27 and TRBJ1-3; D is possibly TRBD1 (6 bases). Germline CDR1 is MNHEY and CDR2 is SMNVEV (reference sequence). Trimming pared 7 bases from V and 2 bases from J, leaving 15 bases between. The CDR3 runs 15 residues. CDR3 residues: CASKIQGNAGNTIYF. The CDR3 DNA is TGTGCCAGCAAAATTCAGGGGAATGCTGGAAACACCATATATTTT.

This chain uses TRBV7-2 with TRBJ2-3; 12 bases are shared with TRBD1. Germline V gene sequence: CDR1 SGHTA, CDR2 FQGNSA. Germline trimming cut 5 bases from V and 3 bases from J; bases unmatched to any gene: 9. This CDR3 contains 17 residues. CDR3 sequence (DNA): TGTGCCAGCAGCCTAACCGGGACAGGGGGCGCGACAGATACGCAGTATTTT. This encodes CASSLTGTGGATDTQYF.

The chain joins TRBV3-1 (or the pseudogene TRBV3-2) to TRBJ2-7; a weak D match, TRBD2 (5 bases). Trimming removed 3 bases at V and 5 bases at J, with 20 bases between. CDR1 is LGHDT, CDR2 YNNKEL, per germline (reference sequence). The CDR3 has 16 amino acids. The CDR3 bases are TGTGCCAGCAGCCACAATCCATACTTAAAGCGGCACGAGCAGTACTTC. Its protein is CASSHNPYLKRHEQYF.

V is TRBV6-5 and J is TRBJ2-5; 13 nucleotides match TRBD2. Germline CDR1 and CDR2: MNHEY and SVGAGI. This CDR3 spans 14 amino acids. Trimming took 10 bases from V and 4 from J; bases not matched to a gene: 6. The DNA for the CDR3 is TGTGCCACCAGGACTAGCGGGAGTTCAGAGACCCAGTACTTC. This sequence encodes CATRTSGSSETQYF.

The CDR3 region is CASKGQGNSYGYTF. The CDR3 DNA is TGTGCCAGCAAGGGACAGGGTAACAGCTATGGCTACACCTTC. This chain uses TRBV6-5 with TRBJ1-2; 9 nucleotides align to TRBD1. The length of the CDR3 is 14 residues. V lost 7 bases to trimming and J lost 4 bases; unmatched junction nucleotides: 7. The germline gives CDR1 MNHEY, CDR2 SVGAGI.